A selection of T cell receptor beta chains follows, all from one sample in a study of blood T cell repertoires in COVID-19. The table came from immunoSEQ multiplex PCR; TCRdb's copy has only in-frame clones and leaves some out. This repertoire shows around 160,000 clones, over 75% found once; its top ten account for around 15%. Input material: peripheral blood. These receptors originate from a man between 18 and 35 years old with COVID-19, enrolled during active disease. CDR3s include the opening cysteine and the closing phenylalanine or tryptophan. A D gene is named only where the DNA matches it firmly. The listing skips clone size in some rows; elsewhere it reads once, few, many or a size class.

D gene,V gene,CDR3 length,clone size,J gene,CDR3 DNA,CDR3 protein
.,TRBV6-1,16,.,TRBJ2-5,TGTGCCAGCAGTGAAATGTTTCGGGGTGGTGAGGAGACCCAGTACTTC,CASSEMFRGGEETQYF
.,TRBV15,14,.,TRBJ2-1,TGTGCCACCAGCAGAGCGGGGTCCTACAATGAGCAGTTCTTC,CATSRAGSYNEQFF
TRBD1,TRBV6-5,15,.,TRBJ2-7,TGTGCCAGCAGTTCGCTCACAGGGGCCTCCTACGAGCAGTACTTC,CASSSLTGASYEQYF
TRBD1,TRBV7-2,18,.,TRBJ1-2,TGTGCCAGCAGTTCCAACGGACAGGGGGTTTCTATCATCTATGGCTACACCTTC,CASSSNGQGVSIIYGYTF
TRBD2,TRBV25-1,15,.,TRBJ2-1,TGTGCCAGCGCACCTACTAGCGGGAGGGGCAATGAGCAGTTCTTC,CASAPTSGRGNEQFF
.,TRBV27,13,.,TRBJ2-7,TGTGCCAGCAGATCAAGGAGAGTCTACGAGCAGTACTTC,CASRSRRVYEQYF
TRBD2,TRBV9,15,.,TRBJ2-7,TGTGCCAGCAGCGTAGATGGTAGCGGGTTCTACGAGCAGTACTTC,CASSVDGSGFYEQYF
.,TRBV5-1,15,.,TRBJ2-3,TGCGCCAGCAGCTTCGACAGCCCTAGCACAGATACGCAGTATTTT,CASSFDSPSTDTQYF
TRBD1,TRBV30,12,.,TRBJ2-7,TGTGCCTGGAACAGGGGCCCCTACGAGCAGTACTTC,CAWNRGPYEQYF
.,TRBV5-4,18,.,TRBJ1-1,TGTGCCAGCAGCCCCTCAGGCGGAGACAGAACCAAAAACACTGAAGCTTTCTTT,CASSPSGGDRTKNTEAFF
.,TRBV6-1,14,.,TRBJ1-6,TGTGCCAGCAGTGAAGCAACAGGAGAATCACCCCTCCACTTT,CASSEATGESPLHF
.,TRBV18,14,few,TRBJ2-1,TGTGCCAGCTCACCGCGAATGCAGGGCGATGAGCAGTTCTTC,CASSPRMQGDEQFF
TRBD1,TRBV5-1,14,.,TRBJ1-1,TGCGCCAGCAGCCCGGGACAGCCGAACACTGAAGCTTTCTTT,CASSPGQPNTEAFF
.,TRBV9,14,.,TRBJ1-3,TGTGCCAGCAGCGTATCAGGGACTGGAAACACCATATATTTT,CASSVSGTGNTIYF
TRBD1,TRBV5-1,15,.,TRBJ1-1,TGCGCCAGCAGCGTTACCGGGACAGAGAACACTGAAGCTTTCTTT,CASSVTGTENTEAFF
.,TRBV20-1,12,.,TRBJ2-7,TGCAGTGCTAGTCGAGGGACCTACGAGCAGTACTTC,CSASRGTYEQYF
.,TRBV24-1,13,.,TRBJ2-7,TGTGCCACCAGTGATCCCACAGGGTTCGAGCAGTACTTC,CATSDPTGFEQYF
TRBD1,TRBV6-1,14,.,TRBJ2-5,TGTGCCAGCAGTCTCCCGACAGGGGCCGAGACCCAGTACTTC,CASSLPTGAETQYF
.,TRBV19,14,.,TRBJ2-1,TGTGCCAGTAGTATAGGGACTGGCCCCTATGAGCAGTTCTTC,CASSIGTGPYEQFF
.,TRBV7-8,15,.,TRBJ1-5,TGTGCCAGCAGCTTACAGGCATTAAGCAATCAGCCCCAGCATTTT,CASSLQALSNQPQHF
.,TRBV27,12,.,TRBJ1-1,TGTGCCAGCAGGTTTGGTCAGGGCCAAGCTTTCTTT,CASRFGQGQAFF
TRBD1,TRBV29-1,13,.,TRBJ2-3,TGCAGCGTTAGTCCCCAGGGGGCAGATACGCAGTATTTT,CSVSPQGADTQYF
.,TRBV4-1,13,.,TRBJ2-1,TGCGCCAGCAGCCAAGGACACGGAAATGAGCAGTTCTTC,CASSQGHGNEQFF
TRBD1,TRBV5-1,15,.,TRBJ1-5,TGCGCCAGCAGCCGGACAGGGGGAAGCAATCAGCCCCAGCATTTT,CASSRTGGSNQPQHF
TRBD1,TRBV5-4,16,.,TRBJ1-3,TGTGCCAGCAGCTTGGCCAGGGGGACGGCTGGAAACACCATATATTTT,CASSLARGTAGNTIYF
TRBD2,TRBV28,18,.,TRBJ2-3,TGTGCCAGCACTGGGGGACTAGCGGCCGTGGCTGGGACAGATACGCAGTATTTT,CASTGGLAAVAGTDTQYF
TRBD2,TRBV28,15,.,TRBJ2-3,TGTGCCAGCAGTGTAGCGGGGAAAAATCCAGATACGCAGTATTTT,CASSVAGKNPDTQYF
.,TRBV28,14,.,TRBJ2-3,TGTGCCAGCAGTCCGTCAACTAGCACAGATACGCAGTATTTT,CASSPSTSTDTQYF
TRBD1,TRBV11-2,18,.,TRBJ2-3,TGTGCCAGCAGCTTAGATAACCTACAACGCGCGGACAGGGATACTGAGTATTTT,CASSLDNLQRADRDTEYF
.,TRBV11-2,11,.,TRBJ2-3,TGTGCCAGCAAGGAGGGAGATACGCAGTATTTT,CASKEGDTQYF
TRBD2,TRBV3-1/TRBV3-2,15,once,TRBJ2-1,TGTGCCAGCAGCCCGGGACCGGGAGGGCTTAATGAGCAGTTCTTC,CASSPGPGGLNEQFF
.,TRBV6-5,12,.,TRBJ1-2,TGTGCCAGCAGTTACCCGGGAGATGGCTACACCTTC,CASSYPGDGYTF
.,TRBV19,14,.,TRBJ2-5,TGTGCCAGTAGTATGGGCCGGGAGAGCGAGACCCAGTACTTC,CASSMGRESETQYF
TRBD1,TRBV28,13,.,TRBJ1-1,TGTGCCAGCAGTTTCTACAGGGGGCCTGAAGCTTTCTTT,CASSFYRGPEAFF
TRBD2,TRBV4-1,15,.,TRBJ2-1,TGCGCCAGCAGCGCAAGCGGGAGCTCCTACAATGAGCAGTTCTTC,CASSASGSSYNEQFF
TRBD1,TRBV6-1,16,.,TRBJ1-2,TGTGCCAGCAGTGAACTAGGACAGGGGGTAAACTATGGCTACACCTTC,CASSELGQGVNYGYTF
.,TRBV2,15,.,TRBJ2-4,TGTGCCAGCAGACCTCAGGGGAGCGCCAAAAACATTCAGTACTTC,CASRPQGSAKNIQYF
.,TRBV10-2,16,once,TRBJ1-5,TGCGCCAGCAGTGAGTCTCGACAGTTTGATAATCAGCCCCAGCATTTT,CASSESRQFDNQPQHF
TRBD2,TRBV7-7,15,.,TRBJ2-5,TGTGCCAGCAGCTTAGCCTGGGGGGGGAAAGAGACCCAGTACTTC,CASSLAWGGKETQYF
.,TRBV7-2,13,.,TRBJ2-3,TGTGCCAGCAGCTTAGTTGACTCAGATACGCAGTATTTT,CASSLVDSDTQYF
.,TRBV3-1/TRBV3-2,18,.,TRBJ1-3,TGTGCCAGCAGCCAAGCGGTAAGGCGGCACACCGCCGGAAACACCATATATTTT,CASSQAVRRHTAGNTIYF
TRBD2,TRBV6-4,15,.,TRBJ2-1,TGTGCCAGCAGTGAGAGACTAGCGGGAGGGAATGAGCAGTTCTTC,CASSERLAGGNEQFF
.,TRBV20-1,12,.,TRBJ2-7,TGCAGTGCTAGTTCCACCTACTACGAGCAGTACTTC,CSASSTYYEQYF
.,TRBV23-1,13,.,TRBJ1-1,TGCGCCAGCAGTCAGGCCGATTCAGGGGAAGCTTTCTTT,CASSQADSGEAFF